The source of this T cell receptor (beta chain) is a study of cytomegalovirus exposure and HLA in healthy donors (dated by TCRdb to the late 2010s). Concerning the study at large: An earlier analysis of approximately 640 of the donors reported 250 to 300 Gb of sequence data and more than 90 million unique TCR beta sequences from about 180 million T cells. An early release that covered more than 550 HLA-typed donors contained 250 to 350 gigabases of sequencing data and tens of millions of unique TCR sequences. Among the roughly 430 genotyped donors, about 83% belonged to the genetic ancestry cluster associated with self-reported Caucasian donors. The study was designed to test whether signatures of past pathogen exposure could be identified by cataloging public T cell receptors. The study profiled the T cell repertoires of 666 subjects by immunosequencing and related them to cytomegalovirus serostatus. Besides the first cohort of around 700 subjects, a separate validation cohort made up of around 120 different subjects was used. To predict cytomegalovirus infection status, the study brought together high-throughput TCR immunosequencing, statistical association of individual TCRs with disease status, and machine learning. A later analysis re-examined previously published TCR beta repertoires from more than 650 donors and added high-resolution HLA genotyping to investigate patterns of TCR occurrence. The later analysis used no new phenotypic data to find candidate immune exposures, relying instead on TCR beta sequences and their occurrence across donors. An earlier analysis of around 640 of the donors used high-throughput TCR beta sequencing to judge whether each TCR beta V gene segment behaved as functional or pseudogenic. Donor age, sex, ethnicity and CMV serostatus were compiled alongside the repertoire data. In a later genetic analysis, genome-wide SNP genotypes for about three fifths of the roughly 670 donors were used, and that subset was treated as a discovery cohort. Every repertoire in the discovery cohort had been generated on one and the same sequencing platform. HLA typing covered class I and class II loci at four-digit resolution. Typing coverage differed by locus: A, B, C, DRB1 and DQB1 were typed in about 629-640 donors, DQA1 in about 550, DPA1 in around 600, and DPB1 in approximately 450. Roughly five DR-DQ haplotypes were handled as single units for association and clustering because linkage in the cohort was strong. Among 300 to 500 genotyped donors of the cohort, an average of approximately 200,000 unique TCR beta nucleotide sequences was sequenced per donor, of which 15% to 20% were non-productive.

There are a few counts of this clone. Its antigen is unknown. Base qualities are not recorded, but no much larger clone differs from it by a single base. Preparation of the library involved the immunoSEQ multiplex PCR assay. The multiplex PCR relied on a mix of 60 forward primers for TCR Vbeta segments and 13 reverse primers for TCR Jbeta segments. Amplification of the CDR3 region of rearranged TCR beta genes was performed with a multiplex PCR assay on genomic DNA. Amplified TCR beta libraries were sequenced as 87-base-pair reads on the Illumina HiSeq System. Regarding the original processing steps: In a later analysis, tens of millions of unique TCR beta chains were counted across the 666 repertoires, and roughly 11 million of these chains were shared by at least two donors. A nearest-neighbor algorithm error-corrected the raw reads and collapsed the reads into unique sequences, merging closely related sequences to remove PCR and sequencing errors. V, D and J gene segments were assigned by aligning CDR3 sequences to IMGT reference sequences. Each retained sequence needed at least a six-nucleotide match to both a V gene segment and a J gene segment. Rearrangements were called productive when the CDR3 lacked stop codons and stayed in frame with V and J; all others were non-productive. CDR3 was defined by IMGT convention, running from the second conserved V-encoded cysteine to the conserved J-encoded phenylalanine. In an earlier analysis of 550 to 650 of the donors, sequences lacking an unambiguous match to a single V gene segment were excluded. In an earlier analysis of about 590 of the donors, a V segment was called functional when productive rearrangements were above 56.7%, and segregating when the standard deviation between donors exceeded 5%. To diagnose cytomegalovirus status from the catalog of TCR beta chain sequences, a statistical classification framework was built. In a later analysis, V and J genes were assigned by comparing TCR nucleotide sequences against IMGT/GENE-DB human TR gene sequences. The TCRdist pipeline was used in a later analysis to assign CDR3 sequences and most-parsimonious VDJ recombination scenarios. In a later analysis, each TCR beta chain was defined by its CDR3 amino acid sequence together with its V-gene family, and reads without a unique V-gene family were excluded. A later analysis removed roughly 590 highly shared, low-generation-probability nucleotide sequences to deal with suspected cross-contamination and a sequencing artifact. A later analysis calculated a clonal expansion index for each public chain from normalized within-repertoire ranks of inferred template counts. In a later analysis, generation probabilities were computed using a VDJ recombination model fitted to out-of-frame rearrangements, and the results were checked against IGoR. A later analysis scored TCR-TCR, TCR-HLA and TCR-CMV co-occurrence with hypergeometric tests, applying a repertoire-size bias correction to TCR pairs. A later analysis estimated false discovery rates by permuting HLA or CMV assignments 20 times. In a later analysis, co-occurring TCRs were grouped using DBSCAN, and TCRdist sequence similarity was added for clustering within HLA-allele-positive subsets. Repertoires with fewer than 30,000 or more than 120,000 public chains were left out of co-occurrence clustering, as were five repertoires with anomalous nucleotide sharing. TCRdb mirrors the immuneACCESS table, restricted to in-frame sequences. Some clones are absent from its copies; in checked studies, under half trace to an unresolved V gene, and the reason for the others is unknown. The V and J calls and the clone size are those of that table, but D and trimming were determined from the DNA. The sample data list 210,000 or so clones, and roughly four fifths of these were observed just once. Jointly, the top ten make up 1.1% to 1.5% of the sample.

The CDR1 and CDR2 encoded by the germline V gene are SGHDT and YYEEEE. From the cysteine up to the phenylalanine, the CDR3 has a length of 14 residues. Only CDR3 DNA is held: 42 bases, read in frame from base 1. The trim is 0 bases for V and 6 bases for J, with a gap of 12 bases between the germline ends. The cohort consisted of more than 650 healthy bone marrow donors. All cohort members were sampled while nominally healthy, although unrecorded immune exposures were likely present. The donor was CMV seronegative and belonged to the group of around 350 seronegative cohort members. Each donor provided a peripheral blood sample, and peripheral blood mononuclear cells were used for TCR beta sequencing. The Qiagen DNeasy Blood Extraction Kit was used to extract genomic DNA from the blood cell samples. The full study reports these points: In vitro tests confirmed that a few of the cytomegalovirus-associated TCR beta chains recognize cytomegalovirus antigens. When HLA alleles, especially DR and DQ, strongly co-occurred, attributing TCR associations to individual alleles was difficult. For the cohort, immune exposure information was limited to CMV serostatus. HLA typing was unavailable for some donors at each locus, so association tests used only the typed subset. According to a later analysis, TCR association rates differed among HLA loci, with DRB1 alleles showing the most associated TCRs and HLA-C alleles showing the fewest. In both the original and validation cohorts, the classifier was reported to diagnose cytomegalovirus status with high specificity and sensitivity. In an earlier analysis of a few hundred of the donors, most TCR beta V segments were observed in productive rearrangements about 90% or about 30% of the time, broadly matching IMGT annotations. Because counts were too low, approximately 15 rarely observed V segments, including chromosome 9 orphons, were excluded from the earlier analysis of a few hundred of the donors. While some public TCRs were present in many individuals, most TCR sequences turned up only very rarely across donors. The authors suggested that the approach could potentially be extended to other disease states and immunological phenotypes. Only TCR beta chains were sequenced in this cohort, and the absence of alpha or paired-chain data limited detectable features. A further reported finding was that TCR beta sequences accurately predicted the HLA-A and HLA-B alleles for most subjects in the first cohort. The study listed 164 TCR beta chains as associated with cytomegalovirus. In a later genetic analysis, fewer N-insertions in productive TCRs were reported among donors in an Asian-associated ancestry cluster than the roughly 710-donor mean. Presence/absence analyses assumed roughly uniform sequencing depth across donors, an assumption that may not hold. Most CMV-associated TCR beta chains appeared to be HLA-restricted in a later analysis, and the HLA associations seemed to be driven largely by CMV exposure. In a later genetic analysis, a missense DCLRE1C variant was associated with V-gene and J-gene trimming of TCR beta chains, and the association was replicated in an independent cohort. In a later analysis, HLA-associated TCR beta chains were found to be more clonally expanded and to have lower generation probabilities than equally common non-associated chains. A later analysis associated 16,951 TCR beta sequences with specific HLA alleles at a false discovery rate of 0.05. Some IMGT-functional V segments, including TRBV6-2 and TRBV6-3, could not be told apart with the 87-base-pair reads, so those segments were excluded. In a later analysis, several top co-occurrence clusters were reported to appear linked to parvovirus B19, influenza, CMV and Epstein-Barr virus. A cluster of highly shared sequence variants was judged likely to be a technical artifact of the sequencing pipeline. Linkage disequilibrium might explain the correlated functional status among segregating V segments, but an unknown experimental factor could not be excluded.

The sequenced sample consisted of PBMCs. The TCR was taken from a girl aged 5-17 years in good health and CMV-seronegative. The V and J genes are TRBV5-6 and TRBJ1-2; no confident D gene assignment can be made. For the CDR3, the sequence is CASSLAVIVDGYTF. The sequence in DNA is TGTGCCAGCAGCTTGGCAGTTATTGTTGATGGCTACACCTTC.